This TCR beta chain is drawn from a study of blood T cells in healthy people across ages. Combining a sample-barcoded 5' primer with a J-beta primer mix, a second PCR ran for roughly 6 to 12 cycles. Each CDR3 protein is one row after TCRdb ran MiXCR on the 5' RACE reads. The sample has roughly 800,000 distinct CDR3 sequences; nearly 60% are singletons. Trimming pared 4 bases from V and 1 base from J, leaving 14 bases between. The CDR3 sequence is 15 residues long. From germline, CDR1 is MDHEN and CDR2 SYDVKM. A note on this clonotype: As yet, its antigen is unknown.

Study results and limitations: CMV status of donors was not determined, possibly confounding expanded clonotype changes.

This sequence was found in a man aged 30 to 45 in good health. The specimen sequenced was blood. The rearrangement uses TRBV28 and TRBJ2-7; unclear D gene. The CDR3 is CASSSPPGRSYEQYF. The CDR3 DNA sequence: TGTGCCAGCAGTTCTCCCCCGGGCAGATCCTACGAGCAGTACTTC.